This entry concerns a single T cell receptor beta chain. Its antigen is not known. These data come from a study of T cell repertoires in cytomegalovirus infection. Whole-study results and caveats: The response measured ex vivo was dominated by TCR beta clonotypes (HLA-C-restricted and CMV-specific). Cumulative public TCR beta family frequency identified CMV carriers with the relevant HLA.

Germline V lookup: CDR1 SGHAT, CDR2 FQNNGV. The CDR3 is 15 residues long. The junction had 7 bases not matched to a gene; V was cut back by 4 bases and J by 2 bases. From the reads, TCRdb called clonotypes with MiXCR, one entry per CDR3 protein. Of around 550,000 distinct CDR3 sequences detected, 26% appear once; the ten largest clones hold roughly 13%. Sample: PBMCs. This sequence originates from a human donor in good health (CMV status not recorded). Some clones in this sample may be carry-over from other donors' samples. The chain uses TRBV11-2 and TRBJ2-7, with TRBD2 matching 8 bases. CDR3 region: CASSSIAGKAYEQYV. CDR3 nucleotides: TGTGCCAGCAGCTCAATAGCGGGAAAGGCCTACGAGCAGTACGTC.